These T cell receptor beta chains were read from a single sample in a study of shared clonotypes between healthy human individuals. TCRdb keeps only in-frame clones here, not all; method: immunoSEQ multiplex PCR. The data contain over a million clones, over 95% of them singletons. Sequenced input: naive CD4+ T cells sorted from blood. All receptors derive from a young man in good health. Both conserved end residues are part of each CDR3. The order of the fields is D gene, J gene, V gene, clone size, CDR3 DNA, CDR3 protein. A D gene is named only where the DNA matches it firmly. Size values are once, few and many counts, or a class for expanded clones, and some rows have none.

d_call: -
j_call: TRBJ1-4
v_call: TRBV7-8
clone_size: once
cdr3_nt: TGTGCCAGCAGCTTAGTACCGGGAGCGACTAATGAAAAACTGTTTTTT
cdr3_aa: CASSLVPGATNEKLFF

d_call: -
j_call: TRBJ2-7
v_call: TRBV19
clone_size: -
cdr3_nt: TGTGCCAGTAGTCCCTCGAGGCCAGGGCACGAGCAGTACTTC
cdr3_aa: CASSPSRPGHEQYF

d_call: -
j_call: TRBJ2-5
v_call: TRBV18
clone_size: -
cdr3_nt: TGTGCCAGCTCACTAGGCATGGTCCAAGAGACCCAGTACTTC
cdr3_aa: CASSLGMVQETQYF

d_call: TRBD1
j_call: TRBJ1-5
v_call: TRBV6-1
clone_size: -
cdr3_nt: TGTGCCAGCAGTGAAGTCTTAAGACAGGGGGCAACTCGGCATTTT
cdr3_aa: CASSEVLRQGATRHF

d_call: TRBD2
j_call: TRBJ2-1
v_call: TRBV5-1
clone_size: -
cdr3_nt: TGCGCCAGCAGCTCCGGACCCTCTAGCGGAGGTTCCTACAATGAGCAGTTCTTC
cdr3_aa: CASSSGPSSGGSYNEQFF

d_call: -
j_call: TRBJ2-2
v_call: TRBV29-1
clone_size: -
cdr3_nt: TGCAGCGTTGAGGGGGTCGGGGAGCTGTTTTTT
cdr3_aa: CSVEGVGELFF

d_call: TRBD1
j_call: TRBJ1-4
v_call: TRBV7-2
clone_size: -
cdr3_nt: TGTGCCAGCAGCTCCTACGGGACAGGGGAAGAAAAACTGTTTTTT
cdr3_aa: CASSSYGTGEEKLFF

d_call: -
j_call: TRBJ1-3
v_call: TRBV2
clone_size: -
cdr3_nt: TGTGCCAGCAAATCTTTAGACACCATATATTTT
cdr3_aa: CASKSLDTIYF

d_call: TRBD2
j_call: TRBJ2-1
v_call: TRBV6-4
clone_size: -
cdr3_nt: TGTGCCAGCAGAGCTACTAGCGGGAGATTGAATGAGCAGTTCTTC
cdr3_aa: CASRATSGRLNEQFF

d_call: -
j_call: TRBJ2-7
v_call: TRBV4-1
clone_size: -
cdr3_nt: TGCGCCAGCAGCCAAAGCGACTCGCGTGGCTCCTACGAGCAGTACTTC
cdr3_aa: CASSQSDSRGSYEQYF

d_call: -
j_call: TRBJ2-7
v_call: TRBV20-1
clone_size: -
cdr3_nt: TGCAGTGCTAGAGGACGTTACGAGCAGTACTTC
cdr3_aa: CSARGRYEQYF

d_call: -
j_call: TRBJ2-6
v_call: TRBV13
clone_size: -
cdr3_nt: TGTGCCAGCAGCTTAGGGACACCCTCTGGGGCCAACGTCCTGACTTTC
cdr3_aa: CASSLGTPSGANVLTF

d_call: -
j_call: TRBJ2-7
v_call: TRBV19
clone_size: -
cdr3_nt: TGTGCCAGTAGCCCTGGAGGGCGGTCCTACGAGCAGTACTTC
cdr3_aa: CASSPGGRSYEQYF

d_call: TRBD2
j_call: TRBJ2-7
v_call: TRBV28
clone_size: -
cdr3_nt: TGTGCCAGTTACCCGGATGGACTAGCGGTTACCTACGAGCAGTACTTC
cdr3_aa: CASYPDGLAVTYEQYF

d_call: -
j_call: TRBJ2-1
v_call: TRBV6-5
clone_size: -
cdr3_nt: TGTGCCAGCAGTCCCCGCAATGAGCAGTTCTTC
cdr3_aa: CASSPRNEQFF

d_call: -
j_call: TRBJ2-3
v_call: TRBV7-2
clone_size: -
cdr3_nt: TGTGCCAGCAGCCCGTACCTCAGTGGGTTAGGCACAGATACGCAGTATTTT
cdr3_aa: CASSPYLSGLGTDTQYF